The 22 T cell receptor beta chains in this list originate from one sample, sequenced in a study of Ad26.COV2.S vaccination and SARS-CoV-2 variants. This sample's treatment: around 19 received Ad26.COV2.S at low or high dose, single or two shots; 5 received placebo; per-sample allocation not given. Sample collection was performed on day 63 after the first vaccine or placebo injection. Assay used: immunoSEQ multiplex PCR; TCRdb lists only in-frame clones, some missing. The sample holds about 390,000 clones, about nine tenths seen once. Sequenced here: peripheral blood, sampled in a trial of Ad26.COV2.S vaccine versus placebo. The receptors were sampled from a person between 18 and 65 years old who received the Ad26.COV2.S COVID-19 vaccine or a placebo.

This clone was observed a few times. The chain uses TRBV5-1 and TRBJ2-7; TRBD2 agrees at 10 bases. V gave up 6 bases and J gave up 6 bases; unmatched junction bases: 9. Germline V CDR1 and CDR2: SGHRS, YFSETQ. The CDR3 contains 14 residues. CDR3 loop: CASTRSGGGGEQYF. CDR3 in DNA: TGCGCCAGCACCCGAAGCGGGGGGGGCGGCGAGCAGTACTTC.

The rearrangement joins TRBV6-5 to TRBJ2-7, with 8 bases that match TRBD1. Trimming at V came to 8 bases and at J to 1 base, leaving 4 bases not matched to a gene. CDR1 MNHEY and CDR2 SVGAGI come from the germline V gene. The CDR3 runs 13 residues. The CDR3 nucleotides read TGTGCCAGCCCCGGACAGGGTTCCTACGAGCAGTACTTC. The encoded protein is CASPGQGSYEQYF.

The CDR3 DNA follows: TGTGCCAGCAGTTACCGGGACGTTATGAAGTATGGCTACACCTTC. The encoded protein is CASSYRDVMKYGYTF. The chain uses TRBV6-6 and TRBJ1-2; weak D call: TRBD1 (5 bases). The CDR3 consists of 15 residues. CDR1 is MNHNY, CDR2 SVGAGI, per germline (reference sequence). V was clipped by 2 bases and J by 5 bases, with 15 bases between them.

J is TRBJ2-6 and V is TRBV10-2; a weak D match, TRBD2 (6 bases). Germline assignment: CDR1 WSHSY and CDR2 SAAADI. The CDR3 is made up of 18 amino acids. V dropped 10 bases and J dropped 2 bases, with 24 bases sitting between them. The CDR3 DNA sequence: TGCGCCACCGGAACTTCGACAATTTGGGAGGCTGGGGCCAACGTCCTGACTTTC. Protein sequence: CATGTSTIWEAGANVLTF.

This clone has only a few counts. The chain recombines TRBV15 with TRBJ1-1, with a tentative D call TRBD1 (6 bases). The CDR3 sequence is 14 residues long. V was pared by 5 bases and J by 4 bases, with 14 bases between. Germline CDR1 and CDR2: LNHNV and YYDKDF (reference sequence). CDR3 sequence: CATSGDRLATEAFF. For the CDR3, the DNA is TGTGCCACCAGCGGTGACAGGTTGGCCACTGAAGCTTTCTTT.

This sequence joins TRBV30 and TRBJ1-2; unclear D gene. Germline values: CDR1 GTSNPN, CDR2 SVGIG (reference sequence). This CDR3 has 12 amino acids. V gave up 5 bases and J gave up 6 bases, with 13 bases separating them. DNA for the CDR3: TGTGCCTGGGCCACTAGAGGGAATGGCTACACCTTC. Residues: CAWATRGNGYTF.

The chain has TRBV30 and TRBJ1-2, with unresolved D. CDR1 is GTSNPN, CDR2 SVGIG, per germline (reference sequence). Between the trimmed V and J ends, which lost 3 bases and 2 bases, there was a span of 4 bases. CDR3 length equals 11 residues. Written as DNA, the CDR3 is TGTGCCTGGAGGGGAAACTATGGCTACACCTTC. Its translation is CAWRGNYGYTF.

This clone has only a few counts. In nucleotides, the CDR3 is TGTGCCAGCAGCTTGCGGGGGGGCAGAAATACGCAGTATTTT. This gives the protein CASSLRGGRNTQYF. This rearrangement joins TRBV5-6 to TRBJ2-3, with 8 bases aligning to TRBD2. Trimming at V came to 1 base and at J to 7 bases, leaving 5 bases not matched to a gene. The CDR3 runs 14 residues. CDR1 and CDR2 from the germline V gene are SGHDT and YYEEEE. Variable domain in full (rest from reference TRBV5-6 and TRBJ2-3): DAGVTQSPTHLIKTRGQQVTLRCSPKSGHDTVSWYQQALGQGPQFIFQYYEEEERQRGNFPDRFSGHQFPNYSSELNVNALLLGDSALYLCASSLRGGRNTQYFGPGTRLTVL.

A word on this clone: Other DNA sequences in this sample translate to the same CDR3. The gene calls are TRBV3-1 (or the pseudogene TRBV3-2) and TRBJ2-7; unclear D gene. Germline V gene data show CDR1 as LGHDT and CDR2 as YNNKEL (reference sequence). The CDR3 has 14 residues. V lost 0 bases to trimming and J lost 0 bases, with 6 bases between them. CDR3 coding DNA: TGTGCCAGCAGCCAAGACCCCAGCTCCTACGAGCAGTACTTC. Protein sequence: CASSQDPSSYEQYF.

The chain recombines TRBV5-8 with TRBJ2-6; 12 nucleotides align to TRBD1. The CDR3 is 19 amino acids. With V trimmed by 1 base and J by 4 bases, 9 bases remained unmatched. Germline V gives CDR1 SGHTS, CDR2 YDEGEE. The CDR3 region has the DNA TGTGCCAGCAGCTTGTCCTGGGACAGGGGGCTCTCGGGGGCCAACGTCCTGACTTTC. It yields the protein CASSLSWDRGLSGANVLTF.

The genes are TRBV2 and TRBJ1-5, with 9 bases aligning to TRBD1. The CDR3 extends over 13 amino acids. V was pared by 8 bases and J by 4 bases, with 3 bases of the junction left unmatched. Looked up from germline, CDR1 is SNHLY and CDR2 is FYNNEI. CDR3 protein: CASGQGLNQPQHF. In DNA form, the CDR3 reads TGTGCCAGCGGACAGGGGCTAAATCAGCCCCAGCATTTT.

This chain links TRBV6-1 with TRBJ2-7, with D unclear. The CDR3 sequence is 13 residues long. Trimming took 0 bases from V and 3 from J, leaving 6 bases between them. Germline V gene lookup returns CDR1 MNHNS and CDR2 SASEGT. The CDR3 sequence is CASSEAGYYEQYF. The CDR3 coding sequence is TGTGCCAGCAGTGAAGCGGGTTACTACGAGCAGTACTTC.

The genes are TRBV7-2 and TRBJ1-5, with D perhaps matching TRBD1 (5 bases). Looked up from germline, CDR1 is SGHTA and CDR2 is FQGNSA. The CDR3 length is 13 residues. Between the trimmed V and J ends, which lost 4 bases and 6 bases, there was a span of 10 bases. The CDR3 bases are TGTGCCAGCAGCTCCCAGGGAGGTCAGCCCCAGCATTTT. Amino acid sequence: CASSSQGGQPQHF.

This rearrangement joins TRBV30 to TRBJ2-5, with D possibly being TRBD2 (5 bases). V was clipped by 5 bases and J by 4 bases, with 14 bases between them. CDR3 length equals 13 residues. Germline V gene data show CDR1 as GTSNPN and CDR2 as SVGIG (reference sequence). The CDR3 nucleotides read TGTGCCTGGGGCCAACTAGTACGAGAGACCCAGTACTTC. Translation: CAWGQLVRETQYF.

This clone was detected a few times. The genes are TRBV7-2 and TRBJ1-3; D is undetermined. The V gene's germline CDR1 is SGHTA and CDR2 FQGNSA. This CDR3 contains 14 residues. V was cut by 1 base and J by 4 bases, with 8 bases left in between. The CDR3 region has the DNA TGTGCCAGCAGCTTAGGTAGAAGAGGAAACACCATATATTTT. Protein sequence: CASSLGRRGNTIYF.

This chain joins TRBV6-5 and TRBJ1-2; 7 bases align to TRBD1. CDR3 length: 15 residues. Germline V gene sequence: CDR1 MNHEY, CDR2 SVGAGI. V lost 6 bases to trimming and J lost 5 bases; unmatched junction nucleotides: 12. In nucleotides, the CDR3 is TGTGCCAGCAGCCGACTGACAGGGCCATATTATGGCTACACCTTC. Translation gives CASSRLTGPYYGYTF.

This chain connects TRBV7-2 to TRBJ1-1; 9 nucleotides line up with TRBD1. Germline CDR1 and CDR2: SGHTA and FQGNSA. V shed 5 bases and J 3 bases; nucleotides not matched to a gene: 7. The CDR3 is 15 residues long. In DNA form, the CDR3 reads TGTGCCAGCAGCCGGGACAGGGTATGGGACACTGAAGCTTTCTTT. It is translated as CASSRDRVWDTEAFF.

This chain connects TRBV2 to TRBJ2-5; 9 bases align to TRBD2. The CDR3 consists of 14 residues. Germline loops: CDR1 SNHLY, CDR2 FYNNEI. The trim removed 4 bases at V and 4 bases at J, leaving 4 bases unmatched. CDR3: CASSAASGAETQYF. The CDR3 coding sequence is TGTGCCAGCAGTGCGGCTAGCGGGGCAGAGACCCAGTACTTC.

The chain combines TRBV13 with TRBJ2-3; 7 nucleotides agree with TRBD1. V lost 1 base and J lost 5; bases outside the gene matches: 6. This CDR3 comprises 15 residues. The germline V gene encodes CDR1 PRHDT and CDR2 FYEKMQ (reference sequence). CDR3 in DNA: TGTGCCAGCAGCTTAGACCAGGACAGGAGAGATACGCAGTATTTT. As protein: CASSLDQDRRDTQYF.

This rearrangement joins TRBV5-6 to TRBJ2-7; D unclear. Trimming shortened V by 3 bases and J by 6 bases, and 7 bases separated the two germline ends. In germline, CDR1 is SGHDT, CDR2 YYEEEE. This CDR3 has 11 residues. The CDR3 DNA follows: TGTGCCAGCAGCTCCACCGGCGAGCAGTACTTC. This gives the protein CASSSTGEQYF.

The J gene is TRBJ2-3, the V gene TRBV6-5; D uncertain. Germline CDR1 MNHEY, CDR2 SVGAGI. The CDR3 covers 13 residues. V lost 7 bases, J lost 1 base, and 9 bases lay in between. As DNA, the CDR3 is TGTGCCAGCAAGGGCCCTGGCACAGATACGCAGTATTTT. Protein product: CASKGPGTDTQYF.

The J gene is TRBJ1-2, the V gene TRBV15, with unresolved D. V was shortened by 3 bases and J by 3 bases, with 8 bases between the two germline ends. The CDR3 spans 13 residues. Germline V lookup: CDR1 LNHNV, CDR2 YYDKDF (reference sequence). The CDR3 here is CATSRASDYGYTF. DNA of the CDR3: TGTGCCACCAGCAGGGCCTCAGACTATGGCTACACCTTC.